This paragraph reports one TCR beta chain. The target of this receptor is not known. No much larger clone is present one base from it, and per-base qualities are unavailable. Another Seattle source contributed samples from volunteer blood donors who had recovered from COVID-19. Collaborating institutions collected whole blood in K2EDTA tubes following their own protocols. For TCRbeta analysis, collaborator samples were shipped as frozen whole blood, as isolated PBMCs, or as DNA extracted from either sample type. This sample was taken from a study of blood T cell repertoires in COVID-19 (dated by TCRdb to about 2020). Broadly, across the study: Collaborator samples came from the United States, Italy and Spain and covered acute and convalescent phases of COVID-19. The material from the prospective study consisted of cDNA or gDNA derived from T cells, B-cell-depleted T cells, or PBMCs. Where available, HLA class I and class II types were taken from metadata supplied by the sample provider and were not determined by assay-based typing. The sample metadata nearly always contained a de-identified subject ID, COVID-19 status, age in years and sex. Subjects who had been exposed to COVID-19, were actively infected with it, or had recovered from it provided the deeply sampled blood TCRbeta repertoires that made up the dataset. The samples were drawn from two sources: the first 160 participants of the ongoing ImmuneRACE study, and approximately 1,300 subjects contributed by 6 global collaborators. The repertoires were made available in a free public database intended to serve as a resource for research on the immune response to SARS-CoV-2. The research as a whole found: The amount of clinical and demographic metadata varied by source and participant and was provided uncurated.

V is reduced by 5 bases and J by 1 base, leaving a spacing of 13 bases between them. From the germline V gene, CDR1 is SGHTA and CDR2 is FQGTGA. The cysteine opens and the phenylalanine closes a CDR3 of 15 amino acids. The read is trimmed to its CDR3 DNA, 45 bases read in frame from base 1. TCRbeta CDR3 regions were amplified from genomic DNA by means of the immunoSEQ Assay, a bias-controlled multiplex PCR. On the study's bioinformatics: Nucleated cell counts per sample were estimated from amplification of reference gene primers within the assay. To quantify the absolute abundance of each unique TCRbeta CDR3 rearrangement, sequence reads were collapsed and filtered. For each sample, productive Simpson clonality was calculated as the square root of Simpson's diversity index over productive rearrangements. TCRdb limited this immuneACCESS table to in-frame rearrangements with V and J called. A share of clones is missing; checked studies link under half to unresolved V genes, and the rest is unexplained. That table is the source of V, J and clone size, and D and trimming were worked out from the DNA. Here the sample has about 170,000 clones; 83% occur a single time. The ten largest make up around 19% of the sample.

The TCR sequence derives from a woman in her 70s who had recovered from COVID-19. Sequences were obtained from peripheral blood. Rearrangement joined TRBV7-3 to TRBJ2-3, with TRBD2 as a weak D call on 7 bases. The CDR3 amino acid sequence is: CASSLRGLRTDTQYF. The base sequence is TGTGCCAGCAGCCTCAGGGGACTACGCACAGATACGCAGTATTTT.